The next 19 T cell receptor beta chains were all read from a single sample in a study of tumor-infiltrating lymphocytes in primary liver carcinoma. Joint extraction of RNA and DNA used roughly 20-33 mg of bulk tissue that was unsorted. The investigators made TCR beta cDNA from about 0.45 ug total RNA, using a constant-region primer. For TCR beta, libraries were produced by three nested multiplex PCR rounds using slightly modified ARM-PCR. The first two PCR rounds, around 11 cycles each, used TRBV1-TRBV30 forward primers and a C-beta reverse primer. TCRdb re-called the multiplex PCR reads with MiXCR, one entry per CDR3 protein. The table lists some 100,000 distinct CDR3 sequences, around 71% of them singletons. The specimen sequenced was liver tumor tissue from sampling region 2. Indicated subset: tumor region T2, inferior pole. These receptors were obtained from a woman aged 60-75 years with primary liver carcinoma and hepatitis B virus infection.

About this clonotype: An end of the junction differs from the germline gene, which may be a read error. The chain links TRBV12-3 or TRBV12-4 to TRBJ2-5; D is uncertain. This CDR3 contains 11 residues. The CDR3 DNA reads TGTGTCAGCAGTTTGCGAAAGACCCGGTACTTC. Translation gives CVSSLRKTRYF.

The count of this clonotype is one. At one end, the junction sequence differs from germline, possibly due to a read error. The chain joins TRBV11-1 to TRBJ1-5; D is possibly TRBD1 (5 bases). This CDR3 is 14 amino acids long. Germline V gene lookup returns CDR1 SGHAT and CDR2 FQDESV (reference sequence). The CDR3 protein is CASSSGKGNQPHHF. CDR3 nucleotides: TGTGCCAGCAGCTCGGGAAAGGGGAACCAGCCCCATCATTTT.

The rearrangement joins TRBV4-2 to TRBJ1-2; D is ambiguous. Deletions cut 5 bases from V and 9 bases from J, with 16 bases between. The CDR3 contains 13 residues. The germline V gene has CDR1 LGHNA and CDR2 YNFKEQ. Here the CDR3 DNA reads TGTGCCAGCAGCTTTCGGGAGAACCATTGCTACACCTTC. This translates into CASSFRENHCYTF.

The rearrangement joins TRBV6-5 to TRBJ2-5, with D uncertain. Trimming removed 5 bases from V and 2 bases from J, with 15 bases in between. This CDR3 region has 15 residues. CDR1 is MNHEY and CDR2 is SVGAGI in the germline V gene. CDR3 sequence (DNA): TGTGCCAGCAGTCCCGTGGCCTTGCGGCAAGAGACCCAGTACTTC. As protein: CASSPVALRQETQYF.

Comments on this clonotype: Because it lacks the conserved phenylalanine or tryptophan at the end, this CDR3 is likely a read error. The chain uses TRBV11-2 and TRBJ2-5, with a tentative D call TRBD2 (5 bases). Germline V lookup: CDR1 SGHAT, CDR2 FQNNGV. The CDR3 totals 16 residues. The DNA of the CDR3 is TGTGCCGGCAGCCAACGTTGGGGAGCGTACCAAGAGACCCAGTACTAC. Translated: CAGSQRWGAYQETQYY.

Remarks on this clonotype: This clone may be a read error of a much larger clone one base away. The V and J genes are TRBV30 and TRBJ1-1; D not certain. This CDR3 has 11 amino acids. V lost 2 bases to trimming and J lost 8 bases, with 9 bases between them. The V gene's germline CDR1 is GTSNPN and CDR2 SVGIG (reference sequence). The DNA for the CDR3 is TGTGCCTGGAGTATAAAGAGAGAAGCTTTCTTT. Translation gives CAWSIKREAFF.

A note on this clonotype: In this CDR3 the conserved last residue, phenylalanine or tryptophan, is missing, so a read error is likely. The J gene is TRBJ2-3, the V gene TRBV7-8, with 8 positions matching TRBD2. The CDR3 sequence is 14 residues long. Germline CDR1 is SGHVS and CDR2 is FQNEAQ. In DNA, the CDR3 is TGTGTCAGCACCCCGGTGACTAGCGCGGATACGCAGTATTCT. Its protein is CVSTPVTSADTQYS.

Points on this clonotype: This sequence may be a read error, since a much larger clone differs from it by one base. This chain uses TRBV7-9 with TRBJ2-1; 11 bases fit TRBD2. Germline-derived CDR1 and CDR2 are SEHNR and FQNEAQ (reference sequence). This CDR3 is built from 14 residues. CDR3 sequence (DNA): TGTGCCAGCAGCCTTCTAGCGGGAGGTCAGGAGCAGCTCTTC. Residues: CASSLLAGGQEQLF.

This clonotype has a count of ten or more. The chain couples TRBV6-1 to TRBJ1-5; D is unresolved. The CDR3 consists of 14 residues. CDR1 and CDR2 (germline): MNHNS, SASEGT. V lost 6 bases and J 0 bases, leaving 9 bases between the germline ends. The CDR3 loop reads CASSPVYSNQPQHF. In DNA, the CDR3 is TGTGCCAGCAGCCCAGTGTATAGCAATCAGCCCCAGCATTTT.

This clonotype was recorded many times. The chain joins TRBV29-1 to TRBJ2-1, with D perhaps matching TRBD1 (6 bases). The germline V gene has CDR1 SQVTM and CDR2 ANQGSEA. The CDR3 sequence is 14 residues long. With 4 bases removed from V and 2 bases from J, the gap between germline ends came to 12 bases. The CDR3 DNA follows: TGCAGCGTTGCGCCCAGGGGAACCTACAATGAGCAGTTCTTC. It codes for CSVAPRGTYNEQFF.

Only a few counts were recorded for this clonotype. One junction end disagrees with the germline gene, perhaps due to a read error. The gene calls are TRBV7-8 and TRBJ1-2; D gene ambiguous. Germline V gives CDR1 SGHVS, CDR2 FQNEAQ. The CDR3 covers 14 residues. The CDR3 loop is CVSSPSQPVYGYTF. As DNA, the CDR3 is TGTGTCAGCAGCCCTAGCCAGCCCGTCTATGGCTACACCTTC.

In this sample, this clonotype turned up many times. The chain combines TRBV5-6 with TRBJ1-2, with unresolved D. CDR1 is SGHDT, CDR2 YYEEEE, per germline. Between the trimmed V and J ends, which lost 4 bases and 6 bases, there was a span of 22 bases. CDR3 length: 16 residues. The DNA for the CDR3 is TGTGCCAGCAGCCACGGTGCTGTAGGGATGCCCCATGGCTACACCTTC. Its protein product is CASSHGAVGMPHGYTF.

Points on this clonotype: The conserved final phenylalanine or tryptophan is absent from the CDR3, which likely points to a read error. The V gene is TRBV6-2 or TRBV6-3, the J gene TRBJ2-7; D is perhaps TRBD1 (5 bases). The CDR3 covers 14 residues. The germline V gene has CDR1 MNHEY and CDR2 SVGEGT. The CDR3 nucleotides are TGTGCAGGCAGTGACGCAGGGTTAGACTACGAGCAGTACTCC. Amino acid sequence: CAGSDAGLDYEQYS.

The table lists this clonotype with many counts. The V and J genes are TRBV5-5 and TRBJ2-5; 8 bases match TRBD1. This CDR3 has 15 residues. Germline V gene sequence: CDR1 SGHKS, CDR2 YYEKEE (reference sequence). Trimming at V came to 4 bases and at J to 4 bases, leaving 9 bases not matched to a gene. CDR3 coding DNA: TGTGCCAGCAGCCCTCCTCGGACAGGGCCAGAGACCCAGTACTTC. It specifies CASSPPRTGPETQYF.

V gene TRBV12-5 combines with J gene TRBJ2-1; 9 bases are shared with TRBD2. Germline V CDR1 and CDR2: LGHNT, FRNRAP. Losses at the gene ends were 5 bases for V and 11 bases for J; bases not matched to a gene: 22. CDR3 length: 18 amino acids. CDR3 sequence reads: CASGPLSFGTSLENKQFF. DNA for the CDR3: TGTGCTAGTGGTCCACTATCTTTCGGGACTAGCTTGGAGAATAAGCAGTTCTTC.

This clonotype was seen only a few times. One end of the junction does not line up with germline, which may come from a read error. V is TRBV14 and J is TRBJ2-7; 9 positions agree with TRBD1. Germline CDR1 SGHDN, CDR2 FVKESK. This CDR3 spans 14 amino acids. The CDR3 bases are TGCACCAGCAGCCATCAATCGACAGGGGGGGAGCAGTACTTC. Its translation is CTSSHQSTGGEQYF.

This clonotype was seen many times. The chain couples TRBV5-6 to TRBJ2-1, with D tentatively TRBD1 (5 bases). V lost 0 bases and J 1 base, leaving 11 bases between the germline ends. CDR3 length: 16 amino acids. Looked up from germline, CDR1 is SGHDT and CDR2 is YYEEEE. The CDR3 region is CASSLEGVTSYNEQFF. The CDR3 DNA reads as TGTGCCAGCAGCTTGGAAGGGGTAACTTCCTACAATGAGCAGTTCTTC.

The sample holds many counts of this clonotype. The J gene is TRBJ1-5, the V gene TRBV5-8, with D unresolved. From germline, CDR1 is SGHTS and CDR2 YDEGEE. The CDR3 covers 18 residues. V lost 4 bases, J lost 0 bases, and 20 bases lay in between. Here the CDR3 DNA reads TGTGCCAGCAGCCCCTGGGTGGCAGGTTATAATAGCAATCAGCCCCAGCATTTT. Protein product: CASSPWVAGYNSNQPQHF.

Points on this clonotype: This may be a read error, as it is one base from a much larger clone. The chain couples TRBV28 to TRBJ2-7; D call uncertain. This CDR3 comprises 16 residues. Germline lookup yields CDR1 MDHEN and CDR2 SYDVKM. The CDR3 nucleotides are TGTGCCAACAGTTCCCACCTCACTCTACTCTCCTACGAGCAGTACTTC. Its protein is CANSSHLTLLSYEQYF. Supplemented by reference TRBV28 and TRBJ2-7, the full variable domain reads DVKVTQSSRYLVKRTGEKVFLECVQDMDHENMFWYRQDPGLGLRLIYFSYDVKMKEKGDIPEGYSVSREKKERFSLILESASTNQTSMYLCANSSHLTLLSYEQYFGPGTRLTVT.